This T cell receptor (beta chain) derives from a study of T-cell memory formation after mild COVID-19. About the research overall: Largely, the TCR clusters proved donor specific.

TCRdb itself ran the 5' RACE reads through MiXCR, one entry per CDR3 protein. The sample has hundreds of thousands of distinct CDR3 sequences, more than 15% seen once; the top ten hold about a fifth. Study-wide points: Later expanders leaned toward CD4+, whereas clones contracting from day 15 to 85 were balanced CD4/CD8. Most CD4+ clones that shrank were in CM and EM, while CD8+ ones turned up in EMRA. That cross-reactive memory joined was suggested by some responding clones appearing in pre-infection memory.

The sample holds many counts of this clonotype. Its antigen is not identified. Looked up from germline, CDR1 is SGHRS and CDR2 is YFSETQ. This CDR3 has 16 residues. Germline trimming cut 4 bases from V and 6 bases from J; bases unmatched to any gene: 10. This TCR was recovered from a man between 18 and 35 years old who had mild COVID-19 (a few samples of this study predate the infection). Cell type and time point are not known. Sequenced sample: PBMCs or a T cell subset sorted from them (not recorded which). The chain carries TRBV5-1 and TRBJ2-3; 11 bases agree with TRBD2. In nucleotides, the CDR3 is TGCGCCAGCAGCCTTGGACTAGCGGGTGATATGGATACGCAGTATTTT. Protein: CASSLGLAGDMDTQYF.